Listed below are T cell receptor beta chains from one sample, sequenced in a study of shared clonotypes between healthy human individuals. Sequencing used immunoSEQ multiplex PCR; TCRdb keeps in-frame clones, though not all of them. Among over 400,000 clones listed, more than 95% were seen once. Material: naive CD4+ T cells sorted from blood. These TCRs come from a woman between 25 and 40 years old in good health. Both conserved end residues are part of each CDR3. The order of the fields is V gene, J gene, D gene, clone size, CDR3 protein, CDR3 DNA. A D gene is named only where the DNA matches it firmly. Size values are once, few and many counts, or a class for expanded clones, and some rows have none.

TRBV2	TRBJ2-7	TRBD1	NA	CASSDFSSLWTGGYEQYF	TGTGCCAGCAGTGATTTTTCTTCATTGTGGACAGGGGGTTACGAGCAGTACTTC
TRBV6-1	TRBJ1-5	NA	NA	CASSGSGNNQPQHF	TGTGCCAGCAGTGGGTCAGGGAACAATCAGCCCCAGCATTTT
TRBV15	TRBJ1-2	TRBD1	NA	CATSGGQIKIPDLHNYGYTF	TGTGCCACCAGCGGGGGACAGATCAAAATTCCCGACCTCCATAACTATGGCTACACCTTC
TRBV15	TRBJ2-7	TRBD2	NA	CATSRGLGEGRHEQYF	TGTGCCACCAGCAGAGGGCTCGGGGAGGGCCGACACGAGCAGTACTTC
TRBV7-9	TRBJ2-3	TRBD2	once	CASSLRAGGWDTQYF	TGTGCCAGCAGCTTACGAGCGGGAGGATGGGATACGCAGTATTTT
TRBV2	TRBJ1-5	NA	NA	CASTVTDSNQPQHF	TGTGCCAGTACAGTGACGGATAGCAATCAGCCCCAGCATTTT
TRBV28	TRBJ2-3	NA	NA	CASEGTDTQYF	TGTGCCAGCGAAGGAACAGATACGCAGTATTTT
TRBV28	TRBJ2-7	TRBD2	once	CASTLEELAGVEYF	TGTGCCAGCACCCTTGAGGAACTAGCGGGAGTTGAGTACTTC
TRBV19	TRBJ1-5	NA	NA	CASTQTGHWGPQHF	TGTGCCAGTACCCAGACAGGCCATTGGGGGCCCCAGCATTTT
TRBV7-8	TRBJ2-1	NA	NA	CASSSLMEIWNEQFF	TGTGCCAGCAGCTCCCTTATGGAGATCTGGAATGAGCAGTTCTTC
TRBV12-5	TRBJ2-1	NA	NA	CASGMDYPTSRGLVDNEQFF	TGTGCTAGTGGTATGGACTATCCAACCTCAAGGGGTTTAGTCGACAATGAGCAGTTCTTC
TRBV30	TRBJ1-6	TRBD1	NA	CAWSVGGDRRSPLHF	TGTGCCTGGAGTGTAGGGGGGGACAGGCGTTCACCCCTCCACTTT
TRBV5-1	TRBJ2-5	NA	NA	CASSRAQETQYF	TGCGCCAGCAGCCGGGCTCAAGAGACCCAGTACTTC
TRBV5-6	TRBJ2-3	NA	NA	CASSLTGDTQYF	TGTGCCAGCAGCCTGACCGGAGATACGCAGTATTTT
TRBV6-6	TRBJ2-7	TRBD2	NA	CASSSTIAGEYEQYF	TGTGCCAGCAGTTCCACTATAGCGGGAGAGTACGAGCAGTACTTC
TRBV5-6	TRBJ2-7	NA	NA	CASSLRRVYNYEQYF	TGTGCCAGCAGCTTGCGGAGGGTCTACAACTACGAGCAGTACTTC
TRBV27	TRBJ2-7	TRBD2	NA	CASSPSSGRPSYEQYF	TGTGCCAGCAGCCCCTCTAGCGGGAGGCCTTCCTACGAGCAGTACTTC
TRBV19	TRBJ1-2	NA	NA	CASSAPWIERIYGYTF	TGTGCCAGTAGTGCTCCCTGGATCGAACGGATCTATGGCTACACCTTC
TRBV10-2	TRBJ2-1	NA	NA	CASSRGANNEQFF	TGCGCCAGCTCCCGCGGGGCCAACAATGAGCAGTTCTTC
TRBV5-1	TRBJ2-6	TRBD1	NA	CASSYGTGVPGANVLTF	TGCGCCAGCAGCTATGGGACAGGGGTTCCTGGGGCCAACGTCCTGACTTTC
TRBV29-1	TRBJ2-1	NA	NA	CSVARQARLNEQFF	TGCAGCGTTGCGCGGCAAGCCCGACTGAATGAGCAGTTCTTC
TRBV4-1	TRBJ2-5	TRBD2	NA	CASSQDLLAGGLETQYF	TGCGCCAGCAGCCAAGATCTCCTAGCGGGAGGTCTAGAGACCCAGTACTTC
TRBV4-2	TRBJ2-7	NA	NA	CASSQDGTPVREQYF	TGTGCCAGCAGCCAAGATGGCACTCCGGTCCGGGAGCAGTACTTC
TRBV2	TRBJ2-1	TRBD2	NA	CASSEPNPTRLALVF	TGTGCCAGCAGTGAACCCAACCCGACAAGACTAGCCCTGGTCTTC
TRBV18	TRBJ2-7	NA	once	CASSQPGGQMSSYEQYF	TGTGCCAGCTCACAACCGGGCGGACAGATGAGCTCCTACGAGCAGTACTTC
TRBV28	TRBJ2-7	TRBD2	NA	CASSLSGLVDYEQYF	TGTGCCAGCAGTTTATCGGGACTAGTCGACTACGAGCAGTACTTC
TRBV28	TRBJ2-3	TRBD2	NA	CASSLAGTSGSTDTQYF	TGTGCCAGCAGTTTAGCAGGGACTAGCGGGAGCACAGATACGCAGTATTTT